This T cell receptor (beta chain) originates from a study of blood T cell repertoires in COVID-19. The wider study: From T cells, B-cell-depleted T cells, or PBMCs came the material, which was cDNA or gDNA.

V was clipped by 4 bases and J by 3 bases, with 13 bases between them. Germline V CDR1 and CDR2: ENHRY, SYGVKD. The CDR3 is 14 amino acids. In the study's own analysis: Reference gene primers were amplified, and this amplification served to estimate nucleated cell counts. The protocol was immunoSEQ multiplex PCR, while the TCRdb copy is restricted to in-frame clones and leaves out a portion. The DNA was the basis for D and trimming; V, J and clone size are from that table. The sample shows about 180,000 clones, more than 70% of them seen only once. J is TRBJ2-7 and V is TRBV10-3, with D possibly TRBD1 on 6 matching bases. The TCR was taken from a person aged 70 to 85 with COVID-19, enrolled during active disease. Source material: peripheral blood. The CDR3 coding sequence is TGTGCCATCAGTGCGGACAGATCTGACTACGAGCAGTACTTC. Translation gives CAISADRSDYEQYF.